Following are 12 T cell receptor beta chains from one sample sequenced in a study of vaccination and CD4 T cells after COVID-19. No antigen has been assigned to these receptors. Oncomine TCR Beta short-read sequencing was applied to DNA from cultured CD4+ T cells. One entry per CDR3 protein results from TCRdb running MiXCR on the PCR reads. The data contain some 11,000 distinct CDR3 sequences, approximately 32% of them seen just once; the ten biggest clones take up roughly 14%. Treatment described: roughly 10-day PBMC culture with coronavirus spike peptide pools or control peptides (ViraFEST assay). The sample here was CD4+ T cells from blood, cultured in vitro, taken after SARS-CoV-2 vaccination. These TCRs come from a human donor who had recovered from COVID-19.

This chain uses TRBV24-1 with TRBJ2-5; 7 nucleotides align to TRBD1. The CDR3 covers 13 residues. The trim removed 8 bases at V and 7 bases at J, leaving 9 bases unmatched. Germline V gives CDR1 KGHDR, CDR2 SFDVKD. CDR3 sequence reads: CATMTRQGSTQYF. The CDR3 nucleotides read TGTGCCACCATGACGAGACAGGGCTCGACCCAGTACTTC.

V gene TRBV4-2 combines with J gene TRBJ2-3, with D possibly matching TRBD2 (5 bases). Trimming took 0 bases from V and 5 from J, leaving 12 bases between them. Germline-derived CDR1 and CDR2 are LGHNA and YNFKEQ. The length of the CDR3 is 15 residues. For the CDR3, the DNA is TGTGCCAGCAGCCAAGATCGGGAAGGGAAAGATACGCAGTATTTT. Its translation: CASSQDREGKDTQYF.

By proportion, this clonotype is medium-sized (0.01 to 0.1%). The rearrangement joins TRBV15 to TRBJ1-2, with a tentative D call TRBD1 (5 bases). This CDR3 contains 15 residues. Deletions cut 1 base from V and 4 bases from J, with 13 bases between. Germline V gives CDR1 LNHNV, CDR2 YYDKDF (reference sequence). In DNA, the CDR3 is TGTGCCACCAGCAGAGTAAAGGAGGGGCCCTATGGCTACACCTTC. Translating it yields CATSRVKEGPYGYTF.

This clonotype has more than one count but fewer than ten. The chain has TRBV6-2 or TRBV6-3 and TRBJ1-5; a possible D gene is TRBD1 (5 bases). The CDR3 sequence is 15 residues long. Trimming pared 0 bases from V and 1 base from J, leaving 7 bases between. The germline CDR1 and CDR2 sequences are MNHEY and SVGEGT. The CDR3 sequence is CASSYSWGSNQPQHF. The CDR3 bases are TGTGCCAGCAGTTACTCGTGGGGGAGCAATCAGCCCCAGCATTTT.

The chain has TRBV20-1 and TRBJ2-7; D not resolved. The CDR3 runs to 14 residues. CDR1 DFQATT and CDR2 SNEGSKA come from the germline V gene (reference sequence). V was shortened by 3 bases and J by 2 bases, with 14 bases between the two germline ends. The CDR3 DNA reads as TGCAGTGCTAGCCCGGCAGAACGCCCCTACGAGCAGTACTTC. Protein: CSASPAERPYEQYF.

The table lists this clonotype with a few counts. The chain is built from TRBV6-2 or TRBV6-3 and TRBJ2-7, with D unresolved. Looked up from germline, CDR1 is MNHEY and CDR2 is SVGEGT. The V end lost 2 bases, the J end lost 4 bases, and 9 bases lay between the germline ends. CDR3 size: 13 residues. The CDR3 DNA follows: TGTGCCAGCAGTTACGTGGTCCCTTACGAGCAGTACTTC. Translation: CASSYVVPYEQYF.

This clonotype was observed a handful of times. The rearrangement uses TRBV28 and TRBJ2-7, with D unresolved. Germline V gene sequence: CDR1 MDHEN, CDR2 SYDVKM. The V end was cut by 2 bases, the J end by 3 bases, with 14 bases between. The CDR3 has 15 amino acids. Written as DNA, the CDR3 is TGTGCCAGCAGTTTAAGCCTTGGACGGAACTACGAGCAGTACTTC. This gives the protein CASSLSLGRNYEQYF.

The rearrangement joins TRBV28 to TRBJ1-1; D remains unclear. The length of the CDR3 is 15 residues. With 3 bases removed from V and 2 bases from J, the gap between germline ends came to 13 bases. Germline assignment: CDR1 MDHEN and CDR2 SYDVKM. The CDR3 nucleotides are TGTGCCAGCAGTTTCGGTCCGGGAGGCAACACTGAAGCTTTCTTT. Protein product: CASSFGPGGNTEAFF. Filled out from reference TRBV28 and TRBJ1-1, the complete variable domain reads DVKVTQSSRYLVKRTGEKVFLECVQDMDHENMFWYRQDPGLGLRLIYFSYDVKMKEKGDIPEGYSVSREKKERFSLILESASTNQTSMYLCASSFGPGGNTEAFFGQGTRLTVV.

The rearrangement uses TRBV14 and TRBJ1-2; 8 bases line up with TRBD1. The V gene end was trimmed by 3 bases and the J gene end by 3 bases; junction bases not matched to a gene: 12. Germline CDR1 is SGHDN and CDR2 is FVKESK. CDR3 length: 17 residues. CDR3 loop: CASSQTGTGQRYYGYTF. DNA of the CDR3: TGTGCCAGCAGCCAGACCGGGACAGGCCAACGTTACTATGGCTACACCTTC.

The CDR3 sequence is CASSSPTSSGRALEQYF. CDR3 bases: TGTGCCAGCAGCTCACCAACCTCTAGCGGGAGGGCCTTAGAGCAGTACTTC. The V call is TRBV28, the J call TRBJ2-7, with 12 bases fitting TRBD2. Germline-derived CDR1 and CDR2 are MDHEN and SYDVKM. Trimming removed 6 bases from V and 7 bases from J; junction bases left unmatched: 16. The CDR3 loop spans 17 amino acids.

The chain links TRBV28 to TRBJ1-5; D is ambiguous. CDR1 is MDHEN, CDR2 SYDVKM, per germline. V was pared by 2 bases and J by 5 bases, with 16 bases between. This CDR3 contains 16 residues. CDR3 nucleotides: TGTGCCAGCAGTTTACCCCGCGCAGGAGAGGATCAGCCCCAGCATTTT. Translating it yields CASSLPRAGEDQPQHF.

This clonotype turned up a few times. The junction differs from germline at one of its ends, possibly a read error. The chain employs TRBV19 and TRBJ2-7; tentative D call: TRBD2 (6 bases). CDR3 length equals 12 residues. From germline, CDR1 is LNHDA and CDR2 SQIVND (reference sequence). The CDR3 nucleotides read TGTGCCAGTAGTATGACAACTAGCCCTCTTTCTTTC. Translation: CASSMTTSPLSF.